Following are 22 T cell receptor beta chains from one sample sequenced in a study of radiation and T cells in renal cell carcinoma (dated by TCRdb to between 2020 and 2021). This specimen's time point label, interpreted: baseline pretreatment blood. The treatment or condition label, as the study defines it: 15 Gy SBRT to primary tumor, nephrectomy 4 weeks later. Library creation used the immunoSEQ multiplex PCR assay. Held by TCRdb, this immuneACCESS table contains in-frame sequences only and omits some clones. Under half of the omission traces to an unresolved V gene where checked; the cause of the rest is unknown. The sample table shows about 130,000 clones, and around 84% are seen once. The ten top clones hold around 3% of the sample. Material: blood, obtained from a patient whose treatment included radiotherapy and nephrectomy. The receptors stem from an older woman with renal cell carcinoma.

The chain has TRBV7-3 and TRBJ2-5, with D possibly being TRBD1 (6 bases). The CDR3 sequence is 16 residues long. Per the germline V gene, CDR1 is SGHTA and CDR2 is FQGTGA. The V and J ends lost 3 bases and 0 bases respectively, with 14 bases between them. For the CDR3, the DNA is TGTGCCAGCAGCTTGAGGGGGTTAGGATACCAAGAGACCCAGTACTTC. Translating gives CASSLRGLGYQETQYF.

The V call is TRBV9, the J call TRBJ1-2; perhaps TRBD1 as D (6 bases). Germline-derived CDR1 and CDR2 are SGDLS and YYNGEE. The CDR3 has 17 residues. Trimming pared 6 bases from V and 4 bases from J, leaving 25 bases between. The chain's CDR3 is CASTLIYDEGELYGYTF. CDR3 DNA: TGTGCCAGCACCCTAATTTATGATGAGGGGGAACTCTATGGCTACACCTTC. The variable domain in full, with the rest retrieved from reference TRBV9 and TRBJ1-2, is DSGVTQTPKHLITATGQRVTLRCSPRSGDLSVYWYQQSLDQGLQFLIQYYNGEERAKGNILERFSAQQFPDLHSELNLSSLELGDSALYFCASTLIYDEGELYGYTFGSGTRLTVV.

The rearrangement uses TRBV5-1 and TRBJ1-1; TRBD1 is a possible D gene (6 bases). V dropped 2 bases and J dropped 4 bases, with 15 bases sitting between them. This CDR3 has 15 residues. Germline V CDR1 and CDR2: SGHRS, YFSETQ. The CDR3 nucleotides read TGCGCCAGCAGCTTTTTGTGGGAGGGGGGCACTGAAGCTTTCTTT. This translates into CASSFLWEGGTEAFF.

About this clone: The junction shows a germline mismatch at one end, possibly a read error. The chain joins TRBV7-7 to TRBJ2-3, with D maybe TRBD2 (5 bases). The CDR3 consists of 16 residues. In germline, CDR1 is SSHAT, CDR2 FNYEAQ (reference sequence). CDR3 in amino acids: CASSLGMTGSTDTQYF. CDR3 sequence (DNA): TGTGCTAGCAGCTTAGGGATGACGGGAAGCACAGATACGCAGTATTTT.

This clone has only a few counts. V usage is TRBV9 and J usage is TRBJ2-1, with 8 bases identical to TRBD2. The junction had 6 bases not matched to a gene; V was cut back by 3 bases and J by 7 bases. Germline V gene lookup returns CDR1 SGDLS and CDR2 YYNGEE. This CDR3 is 14 amino acids long. This chain's CDR3 is CASSATGTRNEQFF. CDR3 sequence (DNA): TGTGCCAGCAGCGCGACCGGGACTAGAAATGAGCAGTTCTTC.

The chain carries TRBV4-3 and TRBJ2-7, with 9 bases aligning to TRBD1. J gave up 6 bases and V 0 bases, and 12 bases lay outside the gene matches. The CDR3 has 17 amino acids. Germline assignment: CDR1 LGHNA and CDR2 YSLEER. CDR3 residues: CASSQDPGGTGFAEQYF. For the CDR3, the DNA is TGCGCCAGCAGCCAAGATCCGGGTGGGACAGGGTTTGCCGAGCAGTACTTC.

The rearrangement links TRBV5-1 to TRBJ2-3, with D perhaps being TRBD1 or TRBD2 (5 bases each). The CDR3 has 16 amino acids. V was pared by 3 bases and J by 4 bases, with 18 bases between. The germline gives CDR1 SGHRS, CDR2 YFSETQ. The CDR3 DNA reads TGCGCCAGCAGCTCAGTCGGTGGGGGAACCGCAGATACGCAGTATTTT. Its protein is CASSSVGGGTADTQYF.

CDR3 DNA: TGTGCCAGCAGTCTAGCGGGGCGCTCCTACGAGCAGTACTTC. The encoded protein is CASSLAGRSYEQYF. This chain connects TRBV6-6 to TRBJ2-5, with 9 bases aligning to TRBD2. The end of the DNA fits TRBJ2-7 better, so the J call may be wrong. The CDR3 runs to 14 residues. CDR1 and CDR2 from the germline V gene are MNHNY and SVGAGI (reference sequence).

V and J are TRBV6-1 and TRBJ1-5; a possible D gene is TRBD1 (6 bases). The V end lost 4 bases, the J end lost 6 bases, and 16 bases lay between the germline ends. CDR3 length: 15 amino acids. Germline CDR1 is MNHNS and CDR2 is SASEGT. CDR3 in amino acids: CASSVVGGAIQPQHF. CDR3 in DNA: TGTGCCAGCAGTGTTGTAGGGGGGGCGATTCAGCCCCAGCATTTT.

The genes are TRBV25-1 and TRBJ1-2; 7 bases line up with TRBD1. This CDR3 spans 15 amino acids. The junction had 10 bases not matched to a gene; V was cut back by 4 bases and J by 5 bases. CDR1 and CDR2 (germline): MGHDK, SYGVNS. In DNA form, the CDR3 reads TGTGCCAGCAGTGGGTCGGGACAGCGAGATTATGGCTACACCTTC. The encoded protein is CASSGSGQRDYGYTF.

The gene calls are TRBV7-9 and TRBJ2-3, with 8 bases matching TRBD1. Unmatched junction bases numbered 0, after V lost 2 bases and J lost 8 bases. CDR1 and CDR2 from the germline V gene are SEHNR and FQNEAQ (reference sequence). This CDR3 is 12 amino acids long. The CDR3 loop is CASSLQGATQYF. The CDR3 nucleotides read TGTGCCAGCAGCTTACAGGGGGCTACGCAGTATTTT.

The rearrangement uses TRBV2 and TRBJ1-2; 7 bases match TRBD1. The CDR3 has 13 residues. From germline, CDR1 is SNHLY and CDR2 FYNNEI. V was clipped by 9 bases and J by 6 bases; unmatched bases: 10. CDR3 amino acids: CARMRQGGDGYTF. CDR3 coding DNA: TGTGCCAGGATGAGACAGGGAGGGGATGGCTACACCTTC.

This clone has a single count. The chain carries TRBV2 and TRBJ2-5, with 8 bases that match TRBD2. Per germline, CDR1 SNHLY and CDR2 FYNNEI. J gave up 4 bases and V 4 bases, and 2 bases lay outside the gene matches. This CDR3 region has 13 residues. CDR3 nucleotides: TGTGCCAGCAGTGCCGCGGGGGGAGAGACCCAGTACTTC. Translation gives CASSAAGGETQYF.

The chain has TRBV5-4 and TRBJ2-5, with D possibly TRBD2 on 5 matching bases. Trimming removed 0 bases at V and 2 bases at J, with 11 bases between. Germline loops: CDR1 SGHNT, CDR2 YYREEE (reference sequence). This CDR3 contains 15 residues. CDR3 bases: TGTGCCAGCAGCTTGGGGATCGGGATACAAGAGACCCAGTACTTC. This translates into CASSLGIGIQETQYF.

The V call is TRBV5-4, the J call TRBJ1-1; D is ambiguous. Germline V lookup: CDR1 SGHNT, CDR2 YYREEE (reference sequence). Between the trimmed V and J ends, which lost 0 bases and 0 bases, there was a span of 9 bases. CDR3 length equals 15 residues. CDR3 nucleotides: TGTGCCAGCAGCTTGGGGGGTGGAGTGAACACTGAAGCTTTCTTT. This encodes CASSLGGGVNTEAFF.

The genes are TRBV5-6 and TRBJ2-7; D uncertain. CDR3 length: 14 residues. Trimming removed 3 bases from V and 2 bases from J, with 12 bases in between. Germline V gene lookup returns CDR1 SGHDT and CDR2 YYEEEE. This chain's CDR3 is CASSSVVFAYEQYF. CDR3 coding DNA: TGTGCCAGCAGCTCGGTCGTGTTCGCCTACGAGCAGTACTTC.

This chain links TRBV7-9 with TRBJ1-6; 7 positions match TRBD1. J lost 9 bases, V lost 5 bases, and 10 bases had no gene match. Germline V gene sequence: CDR1 SEHNR, CDR2 FQNEAQ (reference sequence). The CDR3 runs 15 residues. CDR3 sequence: CASSDTEGASSPLHF. The CDR3 DNA is TGTGCCAGCAGCGACACAGAGGGGGCTAGTTCACCCCTCCACTTT. The variable domain in full, completed from reference TRBV7-9 and TRBJ1-6, reads DTGVSQNPRHKITKRGQNVTFRCDPISEHNRLYWYRQTLGQGPEFLTYFQNEAQLEKSRLLSDRFSAERPKGSFSTLEIQRTEQGDSAMYLCASSDTEGASSPLHFGNGTRLTVT.

The chain carries TRBV28 and TRBJ1-5; D remains ambiguous. The CDR3 is 13 residues long. Trimming took 2 bases from V and 4 from J, leaving 6 bases between them. Germline V gene data show CDR1 as MDHEN and CDR2 as SYDVKM. The CDR3 DNA sequence: TGTGCCAGCAGTTTAAGAGCGAATCAGCCCCAGCATTTT. Translation: CASSLRANQPQHF.

The chain uses TRBV5-1 and TRBJ2-5, with TRBD2 identical over 11 bases. Germline assignment: CDR1 SGHRS and CDR2 YFSETQ. This CDR3 comprises 15 residues. J was trimmed by 4 bases and V by 4 bases; bases with no gene match: 6. CDR3 region: CASSLSGREPETQYF. CDR3 bases: TGCGCCAGCAGCCTTAGCGGGAGGGAACCAGAGACCCAGTACTTC.

The chain couples TRBV5-1 to TRBJ1-4; perhaps TRBD1 as D (5 bases). This CDR3 is built from 14 residues. The germline V gene has CDR1 SGHRS and CDR2 YFSETQ. Deletions cut 9 bases from V and 6 bases from J, with 18 bases between. CDR3 bases: TGCGCCACCCATGGAGGAGTGGGGGATGAAAAACTGTTTTTT. The encoded protein is CATHGGVGDEKLFF.

The chain carries TRBV5-1 and TRBJ2-7; maybe TRBD1 (7 bases). The CDR3 is 13 residues long. Germline CDR1 is SGHRS and CDR2 is YFSETQ. V was cut by 3 bases and J by 2 bases, with 9 bases left in between. CDR3 loop: CASSSGGTYEQYF. CDR3 nucleotide sequence: TGCGCCAGCAGCTCAGGGGGGACCTACGAGCAGTACTTC. Based on the CDR3 plus reference TRBV5-1 and TRBJ2-7, the full variable domain is KAGVTQTPRYLIKTRGQQVTLSCSPISGHRSVSWYQQTPGQGLQFLFEYFSETQRNKGNFPGRFSGRQFSNSRSEMNVSTLELGDSALYLCASSSGGTYEQYFGPGTRLTVT.

The chain uses TRBV5-8 and TRBJ2-2, with 13 bases identical to TRBD2. The CDR3 totals 18 residues. V was pared by 3 bases and J by 0 bases, with 5 bases of the junction left unmatched. Germline V gene lookup returns CDR1 SGHTS and CDR2 YDEGEE. For the CDR3, the DNA is TGTGCCAGCAGCTCCGGACTAGCGGGGGCTGCGAACACCGGGGAGCTGTTTTTT. Translating gives CASSSGLAGAANTGELFF.